This T cell receptor (beta chain) came from a study of T cell changes during pregnancy in multiple sclerosis. Trimming took 7 bases from V and 0 from J, leaving 13 bases between them. This CDR3 has 15 amino acids. CDR1 and CDR2 from the germline V gene are LNHDA and SQIVND (reference sequence). TCRdb's copy holds only in-frame clones and misses some; the assay was immunoSEQ multiplex PCR. The repertoire holds roughly 72,000 clones, with about 94% as singletons. The receptor's source is a female donor with multiple sclerosis, enrolled in a pregnancy study. Sequences were derived from CD4+ T cells from peripheral blood mononuclear cells, sampled after pregnancy. The rearrangement links TRBV19 to TRBJ1-5; D not resolved. The CDR3 sequence: CASITGSYSNQPQHF. CDR3 DNA: TGTGCCAGTATCACCGGGAGCTATAGCAATCAGCCCCAGCATTTT. Filled out from reference TRBV19 and TRBJ1-5, the complete variable domain reads DGGITQSPKYLFRKEGQNVTLSCEQNLNHDAMYWYRQDPGQGLRLIYYSQIVNDFQKGDIAEGYSVSREKKESFPLTVTSAQKNPTAFYLCASITGSYSNQPQHFGDGTRLSIL.